A selection of T cell receptor beta chains follows, all from one sample in a study of blood T cell repertoires in COVID-19. Sequencing used immunoSEQ multiplex PCR; TCRdb keeps in-frame clones, though not all of them. Of 35,000 to 45,000 clones in the sample, 80% to 90% were seen once. The sequencing sample was made of peripheral blood. The receptors shown here come from a human donor in a cohort sampled during active COVID-19. Each CDR3 is given with its conserved first and last residue. Each record gives: clone size, V gene, D gene, J gene, CDR3 DNA, CDR3 protein. The D gene is left open where the match is weak. Not all rows give a size; the values are once, few, many and, for expanded clones, a class.

>once|TRBV3-1/TRBV3-2|.|TRBJ2-5
TGTGCCAGCAGCCGCCGAGAGGAAGGTAGAGAAGTGGAGACCCAGTACTTC
CASSRREEGREVETQYF
>.|TRBV30|.|TRBJ1-5
TGTGCCTGGAGTGTCGGAGGGAATCAGCCCCAGCATTTT
CAWSVGGNQPQHF
>few|TRBV24-1|TRBD1|TRBJ1-4
TGTGCCACCAGTGATTTTTACAGGGGGGGAATCGAAAAACTGTTTTTT
CATSDFYRGGIEKLFF
>.|TRBV5-6|TRBD2|TRBJ2-5
TGTGCCAGCAGTCCACTAGCGGGGGGGCTTGAGACCCAGTACTTC
CASSPLAGGLETQYF
>.|TRBV6-6|TRBD2|TRBJ2-3
TGTGCCAGCAGTTACGGACCGGGGGGAGATACGCAGTATTTT
CASSYGPGGDTQYF
>.|TRBV11-2|TRBD2|TRBJ2-7
TGTGCCAGCAGCCAGACGGGACTAGCGGGAGCCGAGCAGTACTTC
CASSQTGLAGAEQYF
>once|TRBV4-1|.|TRBJ1-1
TGCGCCAGCAGCCAAGTTCGGGGCACTGAAGCTTTCTTT
CASSQVRGTEAFF
>.|TRBV10-3|TRBD2|TRBJ2-3
TGTGCCATCAGTGGGGAGCGGGGGGGGGATACGCAGTATTTT
CAISGERGGDTQYF
>.|TRBV20-1|TRBD2|TRBJ2-1
TGCAGTGCTAGTCGGACCCCCACTAGCGGGAGGAATGAGCAGTTCTTC
CSASRTPTSGRNEQFF
>few|TRBV30|TRBD2|TRBJ2-3
TGTGCCTGGAGTGTAACTAGCGGGAGAGCAGATACGCAGTATTTT
CAWSVTSGRADTQYF
>once|TRBV2|.|TRBJ1-1
TGTGCCAGCAGTGAATGGCATTTAAACACTGAAGCTTTCTTT
CASSEWHLNTEAFF
>.|TRBV6-4|.|TRBJ1-2
TGTGCCAGCAGTGACAGGGGGTGGTTGGGCTATGGCTACACCTTC
CASSDRGWLGYGYTF
>.|TRBV19|.|TRBJ1-2
TGTGCCAGTAGAAGCCCCTTGACAGCCTATGGCTACACCTTC
CASRSPLTAYGYTF
>few|TRBV7-8|TRBD2|TRBJ2-3
TGTGCCAGCAGCTCGACTAGCGGGGGGATCTCCGGCACAGATACGCAGTATTTT
CASSSTSGGISGTDTQYF
>.|TRBV28|TRBD1|TRBJ1-2
TGTGCCAGCAGCCGACAGGGTCTGGGGGGCTACACCTTC
CASSRQGLGGYTF
>few|TRBV13|TRBD2|TRBJ2-2
TGTGCCAGCAGCCCCGGACTAGCGGGGACCGGGGAGCTGTTTTTT
CASSPGLAGTGELFF
>.|TRBV5-1|.|TRBJ1-2
TGCGCCAGCACCGTTGACACCAACTATGGCTACACCTTC
CASTVDTNYGYTF
>.|TRBV12-5|TRBD1|TRBJ1-2
TGTGCTAGTGGGGCGGGACAGGGTGTTTACACCTTC
CASGAGQGVYTF
>few|TRBV7-9|.|TRBJ1-2
TGTGCCAGCAGCTTAGAAACCGCTTTAAGGGGATCAACTATTGGCTACACCTTC
CASSLETALRGSTIGYTF
>.|TRBV7-2|.|TRBJ1-6
TGTGCCAGCAGCATCGGGACAAGGCCACTTTCGCCCCTCCACTTT
CASSIGTRPLSPLHF
>once|TRBV6-1|.|TRBJ1-1
TGTGCCAGCAGTGAAGTACGGGCGGGCACTGAAGCTTTCTTT
CASSEVRAGTEAFF
>.|TRBV5-1|.|TRBJ1-4
TGCGCCAGCAGTCAGGGGACAACTAATGAAAAACTGTTTTTT
CASSQGTTNEKLFF
>.|TRBV2|.|TRBJ2-2
TGTGCCAGCAGTGAAAACAGGGTTACCGGGGAGCTGTTTTTT
CASSENRVTGELFF
>few|TRBV11-2|.|TRBJ1-3
TGTGCCAGCAGCCTCGGGACAAGCCTTAACACCATATATTTT
CASSLGTSLNTIYF